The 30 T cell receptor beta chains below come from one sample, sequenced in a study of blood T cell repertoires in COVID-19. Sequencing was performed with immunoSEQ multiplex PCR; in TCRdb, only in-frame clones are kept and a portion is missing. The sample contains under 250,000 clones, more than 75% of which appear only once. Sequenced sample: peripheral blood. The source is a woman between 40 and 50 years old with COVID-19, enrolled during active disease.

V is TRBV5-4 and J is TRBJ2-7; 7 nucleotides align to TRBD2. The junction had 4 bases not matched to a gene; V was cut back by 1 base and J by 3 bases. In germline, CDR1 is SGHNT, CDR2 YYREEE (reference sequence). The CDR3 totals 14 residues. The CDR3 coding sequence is TGTGCCAGCAGCTTGAAGCGGGGCGACTACGAGCAGTACTTC. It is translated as CASSLKRGDYEQYF. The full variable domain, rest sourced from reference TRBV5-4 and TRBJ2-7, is ETGVTQSPTHLIKTRGQQVTLRCSSQSGHNTVSWYQQALGQGPQFIFQYYREEENGRGNFPPRFSGLQFPNYSSELNVNALELDDSALYLCASSLKRGDYEQYFGPGTRLTVT.

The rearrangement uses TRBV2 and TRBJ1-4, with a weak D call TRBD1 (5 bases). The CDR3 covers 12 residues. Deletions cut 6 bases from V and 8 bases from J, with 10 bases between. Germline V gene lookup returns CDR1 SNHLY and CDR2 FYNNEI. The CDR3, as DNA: TGTGCCAGCAGGGGGCTAGGGGAAAAACTGTTTTTT. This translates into CASRGLGEKLFF.

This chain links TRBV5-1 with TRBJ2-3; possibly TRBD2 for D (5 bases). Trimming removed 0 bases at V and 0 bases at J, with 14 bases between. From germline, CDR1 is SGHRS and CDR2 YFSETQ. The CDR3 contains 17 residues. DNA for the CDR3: TGCGCCAGCAGCTTGGAGAAAGCGGTCGGGAGCACAGATACGCAGTATTTT. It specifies CASSLEKAVGSTDTQYF. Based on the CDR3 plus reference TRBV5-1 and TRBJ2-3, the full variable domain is KAGVTQTPRYLIKTRGQQVTLSCSPISGHRSVSWYQQTPGQGLQFLFEYFSETQRNKGNFPGRFSGRQFSNSRSEMNVSTLELGDSALYLCASSLEKAVGSTDTQYFGPGTRLTVL.

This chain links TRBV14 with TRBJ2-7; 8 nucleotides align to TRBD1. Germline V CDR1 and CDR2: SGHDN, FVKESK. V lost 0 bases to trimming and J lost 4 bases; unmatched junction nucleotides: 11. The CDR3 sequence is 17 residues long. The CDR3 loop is CASSQERGTGKEYEQYF. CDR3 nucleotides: TGTGCCAGCAGCCAAGAAAGGGGGACAGGAAAGGAATACGAGCAGTACTTC.

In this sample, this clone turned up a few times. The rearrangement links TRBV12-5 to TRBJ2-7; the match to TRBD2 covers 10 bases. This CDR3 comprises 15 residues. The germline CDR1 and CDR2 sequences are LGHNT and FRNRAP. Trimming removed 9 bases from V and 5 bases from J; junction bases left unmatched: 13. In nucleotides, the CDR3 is TGTGCTAGCTGTGAAGCGGGAGGGCCGAGTGACGAGCAGTACTTC. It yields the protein CASCEAGGPSDEQYF.

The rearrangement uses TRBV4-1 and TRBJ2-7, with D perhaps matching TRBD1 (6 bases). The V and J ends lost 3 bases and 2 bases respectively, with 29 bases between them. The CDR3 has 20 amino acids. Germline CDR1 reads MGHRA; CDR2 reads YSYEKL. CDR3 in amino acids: CASSHQTGTRVVLNTYEQYF. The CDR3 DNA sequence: TGCGCCAGCAGCCACCAAACAGGGACCCGCGTAGTCCTTAACACCTACGAGCAGTACTTC.

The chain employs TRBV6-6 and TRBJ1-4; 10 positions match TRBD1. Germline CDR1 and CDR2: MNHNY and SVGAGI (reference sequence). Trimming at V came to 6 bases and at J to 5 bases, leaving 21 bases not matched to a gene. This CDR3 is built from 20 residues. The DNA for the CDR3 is TGTGCCAGCAGCGTTAACCGACCGGACAGGGGGGGACCTATAAATGAAAAACTGTTTTTT. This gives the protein CASSVNRPDRGGPINEKLFF.

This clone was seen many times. The CDR3 sequence is CASSLGDRGFEAFF. The CDR3, as DNA: TGTGCCAGCAGCTTAGGGGACAGGGGGTTTGAAGCTTTCTTT. The rearrangement uses TRBV7-3 and TRBJ1-1; 11 bases are shared with TRBD1. This CDR3 contains 14 residues. J gave up 7 bases and V 2 bases, and 3 bases lay outside the gene matches. The germline V gene has CDR1 SGHTA and CDR2 FQGTGA.

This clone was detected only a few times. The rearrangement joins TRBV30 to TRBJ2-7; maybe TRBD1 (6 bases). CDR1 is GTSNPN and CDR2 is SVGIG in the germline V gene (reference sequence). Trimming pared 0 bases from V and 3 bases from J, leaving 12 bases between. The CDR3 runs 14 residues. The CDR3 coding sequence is TGTGCCTGGAGTGTACTACAGGGCCACTACGAGCAGTACTTC. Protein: CAWSVLQGHYEQYF.

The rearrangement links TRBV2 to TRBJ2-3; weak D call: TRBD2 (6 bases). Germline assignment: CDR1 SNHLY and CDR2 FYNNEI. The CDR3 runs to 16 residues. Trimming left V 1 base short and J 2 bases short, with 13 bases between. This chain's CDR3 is CASSEGNGGTTDTQYF. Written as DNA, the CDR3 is TGTGCCAGCAGTGAAGGGAACGGGGGAACCACAGATACGCAGTATTTT.

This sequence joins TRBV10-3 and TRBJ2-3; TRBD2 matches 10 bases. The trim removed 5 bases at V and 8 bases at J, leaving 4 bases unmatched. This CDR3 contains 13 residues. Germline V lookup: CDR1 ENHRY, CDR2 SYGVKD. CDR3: CAISLAGVVTQYF. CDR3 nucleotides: TGTGCCATCAGTCTAGCGGGGGTGGTTACGCAGTATTTT.

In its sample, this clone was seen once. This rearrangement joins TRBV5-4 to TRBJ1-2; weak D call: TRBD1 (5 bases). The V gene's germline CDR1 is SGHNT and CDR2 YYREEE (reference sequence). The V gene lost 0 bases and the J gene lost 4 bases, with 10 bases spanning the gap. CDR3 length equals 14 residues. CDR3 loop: CASSLDVRVYGYTF. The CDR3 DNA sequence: TGTGCCAGCAGCTTGGATGTCAGGGTCTATGGCTACACCTTC.

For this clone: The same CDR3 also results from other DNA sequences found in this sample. CDR3 region: CASSLTDYEQYF. The CDR3 DNA is TGCGCCAGCAGTTTGACAGATTACGAGCAGTACTTC. The gene calls are TRBV5-1 and TRBJ2-7, with D perhaps matching TRBD1 (5 bases). With 5 bases removed from V and 4 bases from J, the gap between germline ends came to 10 bases. The CDR3 is made up of 12 amino acids. Germline CDR1 reads SGHRS; CDR2 reads YFSETQ.

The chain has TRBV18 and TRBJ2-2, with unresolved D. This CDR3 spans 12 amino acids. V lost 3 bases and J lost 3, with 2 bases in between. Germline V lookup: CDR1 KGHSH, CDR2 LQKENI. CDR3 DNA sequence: TGTGCCAGCTCACCCTACACCGGGGAGCTGTTTTTT. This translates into CASSPYTGELFF.

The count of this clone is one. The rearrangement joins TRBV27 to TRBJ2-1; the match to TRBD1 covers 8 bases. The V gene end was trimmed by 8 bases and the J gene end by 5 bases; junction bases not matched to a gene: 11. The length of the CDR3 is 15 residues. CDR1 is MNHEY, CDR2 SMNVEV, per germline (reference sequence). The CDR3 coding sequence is TGTGCCAGCCGATCGGGACAGGCCTTCCACAATGAGCAGTTCTTC. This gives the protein CASRSGQAFHNEQFF.

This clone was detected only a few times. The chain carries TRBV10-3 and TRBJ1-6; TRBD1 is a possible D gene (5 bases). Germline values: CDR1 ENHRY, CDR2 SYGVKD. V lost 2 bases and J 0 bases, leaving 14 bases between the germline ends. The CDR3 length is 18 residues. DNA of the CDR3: TGTGCCATCAGTGAGGTGCAGGGATCGAGCTCCTATAATTCACCCCTCCACTTT. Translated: CAISEVQGSSSYNSPLHF.

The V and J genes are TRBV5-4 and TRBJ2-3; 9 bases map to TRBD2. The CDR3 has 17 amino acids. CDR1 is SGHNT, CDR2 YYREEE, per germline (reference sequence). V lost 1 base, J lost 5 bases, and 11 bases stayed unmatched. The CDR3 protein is CASSLLGSGSGIDTQYF. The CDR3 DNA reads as TGTGCCAGCAGCTTGTTGGGTAGCGGGAGCGGTATAGATACGCAGTATTTT.

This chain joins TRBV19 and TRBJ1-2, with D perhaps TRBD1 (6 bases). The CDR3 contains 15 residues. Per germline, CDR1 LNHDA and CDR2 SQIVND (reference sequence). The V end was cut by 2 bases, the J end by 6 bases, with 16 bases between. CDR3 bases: TGTGCCAGTAGTATACGGAGGCAGGGGACGGATGGCTACACCTTC. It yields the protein CASSIRRQGTDGYTF.

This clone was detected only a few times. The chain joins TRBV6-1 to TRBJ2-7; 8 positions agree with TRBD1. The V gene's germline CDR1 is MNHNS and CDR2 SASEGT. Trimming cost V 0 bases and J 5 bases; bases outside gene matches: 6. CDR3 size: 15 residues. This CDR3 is CASSEASDRADEQYF. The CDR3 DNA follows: TGTGCCAGCAGTGAAGCCTCGGACAGGGCTGACGAGCAGTACTTC.

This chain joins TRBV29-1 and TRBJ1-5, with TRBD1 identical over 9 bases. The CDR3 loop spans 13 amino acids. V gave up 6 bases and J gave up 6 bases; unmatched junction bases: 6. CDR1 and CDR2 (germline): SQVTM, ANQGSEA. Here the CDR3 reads CSVGTGQSQPQHF. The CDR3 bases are TGCAGCGTCGGGACAGGGCAGAGTCAGCCCCAGCATTTT. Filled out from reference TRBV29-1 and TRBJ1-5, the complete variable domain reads SAVISQKPSRDICQRGTSLTIQCQVDSQVTMMFWYRQQPGQSLTLIATANQGSEATYESGFVIDKFPISRPNLTFSTLTVSNMSPEDSSIYLCSVGTGQSQPQHFGDGTRLSIL.

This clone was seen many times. CDR3 protein: CASSYRQEYNSPLHF. The DNA of the CDR3 is TGTGCCAGCTCATACCGACAGGAGTATAATTCACCCCTCCACTTT. The gene calls are TRBV18 and TRBJ1-6; D is possibly TRBD1 (6 bases). The ends were cut back, 5 bases at V and 4 bases at J, with 12 bases in the middle. The CDR3 extends over 15 amino acids. Germline-derived CDR1 and CDR2 are KGHSH and LQKENI.

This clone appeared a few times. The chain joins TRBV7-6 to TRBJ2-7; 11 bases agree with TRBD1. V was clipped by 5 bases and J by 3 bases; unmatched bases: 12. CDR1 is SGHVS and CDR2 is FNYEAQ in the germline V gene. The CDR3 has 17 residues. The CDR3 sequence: CASSPRPGQGGGYEQYF. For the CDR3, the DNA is TGTGCCAGCAGCCCCCGGCCGGGACAGGGGGGGGGCTACGAGCAGTACTTC.

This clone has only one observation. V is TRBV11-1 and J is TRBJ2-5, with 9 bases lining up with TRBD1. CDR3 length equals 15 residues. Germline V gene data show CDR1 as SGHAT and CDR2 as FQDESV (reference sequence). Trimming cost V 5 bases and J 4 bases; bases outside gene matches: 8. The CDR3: CASSPRDRAVETQYF. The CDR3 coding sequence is TGTGCCAGCAGCCCGAGGGACAGGGCCGTAGAGACCCAGTACTTC.

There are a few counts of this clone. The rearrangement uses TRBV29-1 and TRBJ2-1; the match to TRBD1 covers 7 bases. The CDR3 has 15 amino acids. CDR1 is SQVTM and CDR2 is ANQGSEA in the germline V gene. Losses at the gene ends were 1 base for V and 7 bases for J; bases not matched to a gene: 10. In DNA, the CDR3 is TGCAGCGTTGAAGCGAGGGGGCTAAGCCTTAATGAGCAGTTCTTC. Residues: CSVEARGLSLNEQFF.

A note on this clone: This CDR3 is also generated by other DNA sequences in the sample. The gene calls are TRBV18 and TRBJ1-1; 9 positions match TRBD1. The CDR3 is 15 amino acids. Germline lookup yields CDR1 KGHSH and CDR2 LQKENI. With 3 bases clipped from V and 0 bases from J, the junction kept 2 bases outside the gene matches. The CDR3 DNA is TGTGCCAGCTCACCGGGACAGGGTTTGAACACTGAAGCTTTCTTT. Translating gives CASSPGQGLNTEAFF.

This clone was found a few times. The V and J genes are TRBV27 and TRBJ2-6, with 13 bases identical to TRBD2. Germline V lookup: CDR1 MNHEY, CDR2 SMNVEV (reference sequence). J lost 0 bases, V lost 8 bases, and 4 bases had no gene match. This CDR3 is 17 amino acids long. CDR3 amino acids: CASLGLAGLSGANVLTF. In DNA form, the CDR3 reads TGTGCCAGCCTGGGACTAGCGGGGCTCTCTGGGGCCAACGTCCTGACTTTC.

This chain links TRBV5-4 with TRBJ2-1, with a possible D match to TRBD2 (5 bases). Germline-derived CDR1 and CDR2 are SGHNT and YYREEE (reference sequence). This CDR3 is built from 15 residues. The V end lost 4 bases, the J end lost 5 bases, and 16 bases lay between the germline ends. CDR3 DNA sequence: TGTGCCAGCAGCCCCGGAACGGGGTTGCACAATGAGCAGTTCTTC. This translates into CASSPGTGLHNEQFF.

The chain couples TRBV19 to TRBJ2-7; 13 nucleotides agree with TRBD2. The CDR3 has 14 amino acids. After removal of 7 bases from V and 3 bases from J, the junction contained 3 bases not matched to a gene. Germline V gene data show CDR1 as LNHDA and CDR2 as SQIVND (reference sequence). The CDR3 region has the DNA TGTGCCAGTAACGGACTAGCGGGGGACTACGAGCAGTACTTC. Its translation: CASNGLAGDYEQYF.

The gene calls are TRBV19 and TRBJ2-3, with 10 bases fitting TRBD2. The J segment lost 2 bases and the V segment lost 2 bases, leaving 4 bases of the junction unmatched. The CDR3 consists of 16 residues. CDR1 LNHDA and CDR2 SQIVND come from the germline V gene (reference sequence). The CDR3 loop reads CASSISLAGDTDTQYF. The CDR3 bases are TGTGCCAGTAGTATATCCCTAGCGGGGGACACAGATACGCAGTATTTT. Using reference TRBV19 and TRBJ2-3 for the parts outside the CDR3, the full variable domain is DGGITQSPKYLFRKEGQNVTLSCEQNLNHDAMYWYRQDPGQGLRLIYYSQIVNDFQKGDIAEGYSVSREKKESFPLTVTSAQKNPTAFYLCASSISLAGDTDTQYFGPGTRLTVL.

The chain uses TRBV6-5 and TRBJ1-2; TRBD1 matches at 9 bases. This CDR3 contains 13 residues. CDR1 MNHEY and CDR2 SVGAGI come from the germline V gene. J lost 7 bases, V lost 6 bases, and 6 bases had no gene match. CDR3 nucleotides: TGTGCCAGCAGGGCGGGACAGGGACGTGGCTACACCTTC. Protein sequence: CASRAGQGRGYTF.